A selection of T cell receptor beta chains follows, all from one sample in a study of neurological immune-mediated disorders. Each CDR3 protein gets one entry after TCRdb re-called the 5' RACE reads with MiXCR. The repertoire has 72,000 or so distinct CDR3 sequences, 15% to 20% of them found once; the top ten carry 15%. The sequenced material came from PBMCs. These receptor sequences come from a woman between 35 and 50 years old in good health. Both conserved end residues are part of each CDR3. The D gene is left open where the match is weak. Size tells how often a clone was seen (once, few, many) or the class of an expanded clone, and some rows leave it out.

j_call v_call clone_size cdr3_length d_call cdr3_aa cdr3_nt
TRBJ2-1 TRBV29-1 many 11 . CSPYRPPSPFF TGCAGCCCTTACAGGCCTCCATCACCGTTCTTC
TRBJ2-3 TRBV19 . 11 . CASSTGDTQYF TGTGCCAGTAGTACCGGGGATACGCAGTATTTT
TRBJ1-2 TRBV5-6 many 12 . CASSFDFYGYTF TGTGCCAGCAGCTTTGATTTCTATGGCTACACCTTC
TRBJ1-6 TRBV7-2 many 15 . CASSLEGEYRSPLHF TGTGCCAGCAGCTTAGAAGGCGAATATCGGTCACCCCTCCACTTT
TRBJ2-1 TRBV4-1 . 14 . CASSQDLVGNGSFF .
TRBJ1-1 TRBV7-9 many 14 . CASSFSMVSAEAFF TGTGCCAGCAGCTTCTCGATGGTCAGTGCTGAAGCTTTCTTT
TRBJ2-4 TRBV6-5 many 16 . CASSPLGRLAKNIQYF TGTGCCAGCAGTCCCCTGGGACGACTAGCCAAAAACATTCAGTACTTC
TRBJ1-3 TRBV6-6 few 16 TRBD1 CASSYGTGESGNTIYF TGTGCCAGCAGTTACGGCACAGGGGAGTCTGGAAACACCATATATTTT
TRBJ1-2 TRBV2 few 14 . CASSPRGQMSGYTF TGTGCCAGCAGTCCAAGGGGACAAATGAGTGGCTACACCTTC
TRBJ2-5 TRBV29-1 many 14 TRBD1 CSSGQGINQETQYF TGCAGCTCAGGACAGGGGATTAACCAAGAGACCCAGTACTTC
TRBJ2-3 TRBV7-2 many 16 . CASSRVGGLYTDTQYF TGTGCCAGCAGCCGAGTAGGGGGGCTATACACAGATACGCAGTATTTT
TRBJ2-2 TRBV29-1 many 15 . CSVEGGLGAYGELFF TGCAGCGTTGAAGGCGGGCTAGGGGCTTATGGGGAGCTGTTTTTT
TRBJ1-3 TRBV6-6 many 14 . CASTQGGSGNTIYF TGTGCCAGCACCCAAGGGGGGTCGGGAAACACCATATATTTT
TRBJ2-3 TRBV5-1 many 14 TRBD1 CASRGQGASDTQYF TGCGCCAGTCGAGGACAGGGGGCATCAGATACGCAGTATTTT
TRBJ1-1 TRBV6-6 many 13 . CASSWTANTEAFF TGTGCCAGCAGTTGGACAGCGAACACTGAAGCTTTCTTT
TRBJ2-1 TRBV28 many 18 TRBD2 CASSLSNEGLAAYNEQFF TGTGCCAGCAGTTTATCGAATGAGGGGCTAGCGGCGTACAATGAGCAGTTCTTC
TRBJ2-1 TRBV5-1 many 16 TRBD2 CASTPIGGALVGEQFF TGCGCCAGCACCCCAATCGGGGGGGCCCTAGTCGGTGAGCAGTTCTTC
TRBJ2-5 TRBV6-2/TRBV6-3 . 18 TRBD1 CASRPGQGASLPQETQYF TGTGCCAGCAGACCGGGACAGGGGGCTTCCCTCCCCCAAGAGACCCAGTACTTC
TRBJ1-4 TRBV30 many 15 TRBD1 CAWNQQDRGNEKLFF TGTGCCTGGAACCAACAGGACAGGGGAAATGAAAAACTGTTTTTT
TRBJ2-1 TRBV7-2 . 15 TRBD1 CASSLVTGGGNEQFF TGTGCCAGCAGCCTCGTGACAGGGGGAGGAAATGAGCAGTTCTTC
TRBJ1-1 TRBV27 many 14 . CASSEGRGWTEAFF TGTGCCAGCAGTGAGGGAAGGGGGTGGACTGAAGCTTTCTTT
TRBJ1-1 TRBV18 many 13 . CASSPGADTEAFF TGTGCCAGCTCACCAGGGGCAGACACTGAAGCTTTCTTT
TRBJ2-1 TRBV20-1 many 12 . CSAQLQINEQFF TGCAGTGCTCAGTTACAGATCAATGAGCAGTTCTTC
TRBJ1-3 TRBV12-5 . 17 . CASGLTPFADSGNTIYF TGTGCTAGTGGTTTGACCCCCTTTGCGGACTCTGGAAACACCATATATTTT
TRBJ2-3 TRBV5-1 . 23 . CASSFYICSATDRTSSSTDTQYF .
TRBJ1-2 TRBV15 many 19 TRBD1 CATSSSSGTGAGLWYGYTF TGTGCCACCAGCAGCTCCTCCGGGACAGGTGCCGGCCTGTGGTATGGCTACACCTTC
TRBJ2-5 TRBV7-2 many 15 TRBD2 CASSSRGGSRETQYF TGTGCCAGCAGCTCACGGGGGGGGTCACGAGAGACCCAGTACTTC
TRBJ1-5 TRBV6-1 many 13 TRBD1 CASRGTENQPQHF TGTGCCAGCAGAGGGACAGAGAATCAGCCCCAGCATTTT
TRBJ2-1 TRBV6-2/TRBV6-3 once 17 TRBD2 CASSSTLSGGPKNEQFF TGTGCCAGCAGTTCTACACTCAGCGGGGGGCCGAAGAATGAGCAGTTCTTC
TRBJ2-3 TRBV15 many 17 TRBD2 CATSRGGSGARTDTQYF TGTGCCACCAGCAGAGGAGGTAGCGGGGCCCGCACAGATACGCAGTATTTT
TRBJ2-7 TRBV7-2 many 13 . CASSFSSSYEQYF TGTGCCAGCAGCTTCAGCAGTTCCTACGAGCAGTACTTC
TRBJ2-5 TRBV7-2 . 11 . CASSAGETQYF TGTGCCAGCAGCGCCGGGGAGACCCAGTACTTC
TRBJ2-1 TRBV20-1 many 13 . CSASPGRRNEQFF TGCAGTGCCTCCCCGGGACGAAGGAATGAGCAGTTCTTC
TRBJ1-1 TRBV5-1 . 13 . CASSLARGAEAFF TGCGCCAGCAGCTTGGCCAGGGGAGCCGAGGCTTTCTTT
TRBJ2-5 TRBV7-2 many 12 . CASSFFGETQYF TGTGCCAGCAGCTTTTTCGGAGAGACCCAGTACTTC
TRBJ2-1 TRBV7-2 many 13 . CASSSVAGNEQFF TGTGCCAGCAGCTCGGTGGCGGGGAATGAGCAGTTCTTC
TRBJ1-2 TRBV15 many 13 . CATSRAGSGGYTF TGTGCCACCAGCAGAGCAGGGAGCGGGGGCTACACCTTC
TRBJ2-3 TRBV20-1 many 16 TRBD2 CSATTGGAKRADTQYF TGCAGTGCTACTACCGGGGGGGCTAAGAGAGCAGATACGCAGTATTTT
TRBJ1-1 TRBV20-1 many 13 . CSARDPPGSEAFF TGCAGTGCTAGAGATCCCCCCGGGTCGGAGGCTTTCTTT
TRBJ1-1 TRBV5-5 many 13 . CASSSLRDTEAFF TGTGCCAGCAGCTCACTCAGAGACACTGAAGCTTTCTTT
TRBJ2-1 TRBV20-1 many 14 TRBD2 CSARRSGSINEQFF TGCAGTGCTAGACGTAGCGGGAGTATCAATGAGCAGTTCTTC
TRBJ2-2 TRBV2 many 15 TRBD1 CASGQDRANTGELFF TGTGCCAGTGGTCAGGACAGGGCGAACACCGGGGAGCTGTTTTTT
TRBJ2-1 TRBV7-2 many 12 . CASSPTGPEQFF TGTGCCAGCAGCCCCACGGGACCTGAGCAGTTCTTC
TRBJ1-3 TRBV24-1 many 15 . CATSDGQNSGNTIYF TGTGCCACCAGTGATGGACAAAACTCTGGAAACACCATATATTTT
TRBJ2-7 TRBV20-1 few 14 TRBD1 CSAEDRVHAYEQYF TGCAGTGCTGAAGACAGGGTTCATGCCTACGAGCAGTACTTC
TRBJ1-1 TRBV4-3 . 14 . CARSPGGSNTEASF TGCGCCAGGAGCCCGGGGGGCAGCAACACTGAAGCTTCCTTT
TRBJ1-4 TRBV12-3/TRBV12-4 many 14 . CASSLEVGGEKLFF TGTGCCAGCAGTTTAGAGGTCGGGGGTGAAAAACTGTTTTTT
TRBJ1-1 TRBV15 many 13 . CATSRQQADEAFF TGTGCCACCAGCAGACAGCAGGCAGATGAAGCTTTCTTT
TRBJ2-3 TRBV12-3/TRBV12-4 many 15 . CASSLGWRGGDTQYF TGTGCCAGCAGCCTGGGGTGGCGGGGAGGAGATACGCAGTATTTT
TRBJ2-3 TRBV12-3/TRBV12-4 many 12 . CASSLFGHTQYF TGTGCCAGCAGTTTATTCGGCCATACGCAGTATTTT
TRBJ2-7 TRBV7-3 many 15 TRBD2 CASSLSGGVPYEQYF TGTGCCAGCAGCTTAAGCGGGGGGGTACCCTACGAGCAGTACTTC
TRBJ2-3 TRBV4-2 many 15 . CASSPLGSSGDTQYF TGTGCCAGCAGCCCCCTAGGGAGTAGTGGAGATACGCAGTATTTT
TRBJ2-7 TRBV19 many 12 TRBD1 CATKGAAYEQYF TGTGCCACCAAGGGGGCGGCTTACGAGCAGTACTTC
TRBJ2-1 TRBV7-2 many 11 . CASSSLLEQFF TGTGCCAGCAGCTCCTTATTAGAGCAGTTCTTC
TRBJ1-3 TRBV10-3 few 14 . CAMRASLSGNTIYF TGTGCCATGAGGGCCTCCCTCTCTGGAAACACCATATATTTT
TRBJ2-7 TRBV27 . 15 . CASSLSPRSSYEQYF TGTGCCAGCAGTTTATCTCCGAGGAGCTCCTACGAGCAGTACTTC
TRBJ2-1 TRBV4-3 many 17 . CASSQDLTTRRHNEQFF TGCGCCAGCAGCCAAGATCTGACGACTCGAAGACACAATGAGCAGTTCTTC